This T cell receptor (beta chain) was identified during a study of shared clonotypes between healthy human individuals. CDR1 is KGHSY, CDR2 FQNENV, per germline. V lost 5 bases to trimming and J lost 0 bases, with 13 bases between them. This CDR3 is 15 amino acids long. CD8 cells regarded as naive lacked CD45RO, were positively chosen for CCR7, and omitted terminally differentiated effector memory CD45RA+ cells. Only in-frame clones appear in the TCRdb table, and some are missing; sequencing was by immunoSEQ multiplex PCR. The sample yields more than 2 million clones, 85% to 95% seen once. This rearrangement joins TRBV16 to TRBJ1-1; D is possibly TRBD1 (6 bases). Specimen: naive CD8+ T cells sorted from blood. The TCR originated in a man aged 18 to 29 in good health. The CDR3 region has the DNA TGTGCCAGCAGCTGGACAGTACTCATGAACACTGAAGCTTTCTTT. Its translation: CASSWTVLMNTEAFF. The whole variable domain, filled in from reference TRBV16 and TRBJ1-1, reads GEEVAQTPKHLVRGEGQKAKLYCAPIKGHSYVFWYQQVLKNEFKFLISFQNENVFDETGMPKERFSAKCLPNSPCSLEIQATKLEDSAVYFCASSWTVLMNTEAFFGQGTRLTVV.